This is a list of T cell receptor beta chains from one sample in a study of blood T cell repertoires in COVID-19. Produced via immunoSEQ multiplex PCR; TCRdb's table is partial and in-frame only. There are 150,000 to 200,000 clones in the sample; roughly 90% occur only once, and 1.6% lies in the top ten. Sequenced input: peripheral blood. These receptors were taken from a woman between 45 and 65 years old with acute or convalescent COVID-19. Each CDR3 is given with its conserved first and last residue. The order of the fields is V gene, J gene, clone size, D gene, CDR3 protein, CDR3 DNA. D genes are given only for firm matches. Some rows have no size entry. The others give once, few or many, or a class for an expanded clone.

TRBV7-6	TRBJ2-7	-	TRBD1	CASSLGGMGQEKLHF	TGTGCCAGCAGCTTAGGGGGAATGGGACAGGAGAAGCTACACTTC
TRBV19	TRBJ2-7	-	TRBD1	CASSIEGPGQGAYEQYF	TGTGCCAGTAGTATAGAGGGGCCGGGACAGGGGGCCTACGAGCAGTACTTC
TRBV18	TRBJ1-1	-	-	CASSSTPGETEAFF	TGTGCCAGCTCTAGTACACCGGGGGAGACTGAAGCTTTCTTT
TRBV9	TRBJ2-7	-	TRBD1	CASSGTGAYEQYF	TGTGCCAGCAGCGGGACAGGGGCCTACGAGCAGTACTTC
TRBV6-2/TRBV6-3	TRBJ1-2	few	-	CASSYLTDRRYGYTF	TGTGCCAGCAGTTATCTGACTGACAGGCGCTATGGCTACACCTTC
TRBV6-5	TRBJ2-7	-	TRBD1	CASRDHRGLGYEQYF	TGTGCCAGCAGGGACCACAGGGGGCTGGGGTACGAGCAGTACTTC
TRBV7-2	TRBJ1-3	-	-	CASSLVAGDSGNTIYF	TGTGCCAGCAGCTTGGTTGCAGGTGACTCTGGAAACACCATATATTTT
TRBV3-1/TRBV3-2	TRBJ2-7	-	-	CASSHELAYEQYF	TGTGCCAGCAGCCACGAACTAGCCTACGAGCAGTACTTC
TRBV19	TRBJ1-1	-	-	CASSTPGDRNTEAFF	TGTGCCAGTAGTACCCCGGGGGACCGGAACACTGAAGCTTTCTTT
TRBV6-2/TRBV6-3	TRBJ1-2	-	-	CASSTNLPLYGYTF	TGTGCCAGCAGTACTAATCTTCCACTCTATGGCTACACCTTC
TRBV5-6	TRBJ2-7	-	TRBD1	CASSLRAGTGGNEQYF	TGTGCCAGCAGCTTGAGGGCCGGGACAGGGGGCAACGAGCAGTACTTC
TRBV30	TRBJ1-5	-	-	CAWSGVTRNQPQHF	TGTGCCTGGAGTGGGGTAACCAGGAATCAGCCCCAGCATTTT
TRBV5-4	TRBJ2-3	once	TRBD2	CASSPPGGRTDTQYF	TGTGCCAGCAGCCCCCCGGGGGGTCGCACAGATACGCAGTATTTT
TRBV7-2	TRBJ1-5	once	TRBD1	CASSSGQGQAQHF	TGTGCCAGCAGCTCCGGACAGGGCCAGGCCCAGCATTTT
TRBV20-1	TRBJ2-7	-	TRBD2	CSASGGGSSYEQYF	TGCAGTGCTAGTGGAGGCGGGAGCTCCTACGAGCAGTACTTC
TRBV28	TRBJ2-5	-	-	CASSFGGKEETQYF	TGTGCCAGCAGTTTTGGGGGGAAGGAGGAGACCCAGTACTTC
TRBV5-4	TRBJ2-7	-	-	CASSLDLFNEQYF	TGTGCCAGCAGCTTGGATCTATTCAACGAGCAGTACTTC
TRBV11-3	TRBJ1-2	-	-	CASSLGVAAAPPGDYGYTF	TGTGCCAGCAGCTTAGGAGTGGCGGCAGCCCCGCCCGGGGACTATGGCTACACCTTC
TRBV15	TRBJ1-4	-	-	CATQGITNEKLFF	TGTGCCACCCAGGGTATTACTAATGAAAAACTGTTTTTT
TRBV10-1	TRBJ2-1	-	-	CASSNGAEQFF	TGCGCCAGCAGCAACGGAGCGGAGCAGTTCTTC
TRBV3-1/TRBV3-2	TRBJ2-5	-	TRBD1	CASSRRRGQGGMWMIQETQYF	TGTGCCAGCAGCCGTAGGAGGGGACAGGGAGGAATGTGGATGATACAAGAGACCCAGTACTTC
TRBV6-6	TRBJ1-5	-	TRBD1	CASNGGQAEGNQPQHF	TGTGCCAGCAATGGAGGACAGGCAGAGGGCAATCAGCCCCAGCATTTT
TRBV6-2/TRBV6-3	TRBJ2-7	-	-	CASSYNELYYEQYF	TGTGCCAGCAGTTACAATGAACTATACTACGAGCAGTACTTC
TRBV18	TRBJ1-5	-	-	CASSPIPEQAQPQHF	TGTGCCAGCTCACCTATTCCGGAACAGGCCCAGCCCCAGCATTTT
TRBV28	TRBJ1-2	few	TRBD1	CASSSGTGYGYGYTF	TGTGCCAGCAGTTCAGGGACAGGGTATGGGTATGGCTACACCTTC
TRBV5-1	TRBJ2-2	-	-	CASSLQGNTGELFF	TGCGCCAGCAGCTTGCAGGGGAACACCGGGGAGCTGTTTTTT